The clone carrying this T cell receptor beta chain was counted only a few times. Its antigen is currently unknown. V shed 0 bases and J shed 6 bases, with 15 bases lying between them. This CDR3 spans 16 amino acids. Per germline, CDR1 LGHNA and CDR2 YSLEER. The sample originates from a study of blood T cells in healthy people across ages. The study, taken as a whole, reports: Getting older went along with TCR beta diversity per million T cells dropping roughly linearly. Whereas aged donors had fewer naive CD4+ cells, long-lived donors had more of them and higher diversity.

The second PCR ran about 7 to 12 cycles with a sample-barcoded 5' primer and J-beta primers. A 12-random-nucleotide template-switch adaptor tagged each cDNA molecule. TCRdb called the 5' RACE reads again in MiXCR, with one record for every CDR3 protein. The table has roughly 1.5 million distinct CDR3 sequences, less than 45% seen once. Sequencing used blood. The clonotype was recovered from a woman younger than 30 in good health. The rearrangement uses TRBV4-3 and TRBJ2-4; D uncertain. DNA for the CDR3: TGCGCCAGCAGCCAAGATGGCAGCCTAGGACGAAACATTCAGTACTTC. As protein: CASSQDGSLGRNIQYF.